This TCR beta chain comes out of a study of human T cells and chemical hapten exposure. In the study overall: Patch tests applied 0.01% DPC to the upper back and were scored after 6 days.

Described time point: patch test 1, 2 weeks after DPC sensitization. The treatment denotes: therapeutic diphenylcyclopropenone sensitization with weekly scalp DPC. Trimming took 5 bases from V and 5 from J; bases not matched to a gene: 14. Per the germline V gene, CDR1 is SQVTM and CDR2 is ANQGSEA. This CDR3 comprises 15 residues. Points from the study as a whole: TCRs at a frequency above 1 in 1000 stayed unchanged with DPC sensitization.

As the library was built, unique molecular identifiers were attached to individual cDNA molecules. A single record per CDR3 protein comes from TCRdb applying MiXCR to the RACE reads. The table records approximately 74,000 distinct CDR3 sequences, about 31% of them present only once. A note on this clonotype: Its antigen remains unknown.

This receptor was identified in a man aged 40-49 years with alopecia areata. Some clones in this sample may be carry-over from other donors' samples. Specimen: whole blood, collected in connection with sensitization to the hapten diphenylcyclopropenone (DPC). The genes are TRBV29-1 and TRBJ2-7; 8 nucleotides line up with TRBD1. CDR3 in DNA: TGCAGCGTTATATTTTGGACAGGGCTGTCGGACGAGCAGTACTTC. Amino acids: CSVIFWTGLSDEQYF.